Listed here are 3 T cell receptor beta chains from one sample, sequenced in a study of blood T cell repertoires in COVID-19. The protocol was immunoSEQ multiplex PCR, while the TCRdb copy is restricted to in-frame clones and leaves out a portion. The sample consists of more than 250,000 clones, around 90% of them appearing once. The material sequenced was peripheral blood. These receptors came from a man aged 18 to 30 who had recovered from COVID-19.

V is TRBV30 and J is TRBJ2-7, with TRBD2 as a possible D gene (5 bases). Germline V CDR1 and CDR2: GTSNPN, SVGIG (reference sequence). V lost 3 bases to trimming and J lost 3 bases, with 12 bases between them. The length of the CDR3 is 13 residues. In nucleotides, the CDR3 is TGTGCCTGGAGATCGGGGAATGACTACGAGCAGTACTTC. It translates to CAWRSGNDYEQYF. The variable domain in full, with the rest retrieved from reference TRBV30 and TRBJ2-7, is SQTIHQWPATLVQPVGSPLSLECTVEGTSNPNLYWYRQAAGRGLQLLFYSVGIGQISSEVPQNLSASRPQDRQFILSSKKLLLSDSGFYLCAWRSGNDYEQYFGPGTRLTVT.

This clone was detected a few times. The chain has TRBV3-1 (or the pseudogene TRBV3-2) and TRBJ1-2; TRBD1 aligns across 7 bases. Germline loops: CDR1 LGHDT, CDR2 YNNKEL (reference sequence). After removal of 2 bases from V and 7 bases from J, the junction contained 7 bases not matched to a gene. This CDR3 comprises 14 residues. CDR3 protein: CASSQSTGLGGYTF. Written as DNA, the CDR3 is TGTGCCAGCAGCCAATCGACAGGGCTAGGTGGCTACACCTTC.

On this clone: Other DNA sequences within the sample encode an identical CDR3. The CDR3 DNA is TGTGCTAGTGGGACCGGACAGGGAGCCTACGAGCAGTACTTC. It translates to CASGTGQGAYEQYF. V is TRBV12-5 and J is TRBJ2-7, with 8 nucleotides matching TRBD1. The V gene end was trimmed by 6 bases and the J gene end by 2 bases; junction bases not matched to a gene: 6. This CDR3 has 14 amino acids. From germline, CDR1 is LGHNT and CDR2 FRNRAP.